The 20 T cell receptor beta chains reported below all come from one sample, sequenced in a study of technical replicates of blood from a handful of donors. Method: immunoSEQ multiplex PCR; TCRdb's copy keeps in-frame clones and lacks some. Found here are 70,000 to 85,000 clones, roughly nine tenths of them singletons; the top ten hold about 0.27%. Material: T cells isolated from PBMCs. All receptors come from a human donor in good health.

The chain couples TRBV9 to TRBJ2-7; weak D call: TRBD1 (6 bases). Trimming pared 3 bases from V and 8 bases from J, leaving 12 bases between. CDR3 size: 12 residues. Germline V gene lookup returns CDR1 SGDLS and CDR2 YYNGEE. The CDR3 reads CASSGDTGQQYF. For the CDR3, the DNA is TGTGCCAGCAGCGGCGATACAGGGCAGCAGTACTTC.

This clone came up once. The chain couples TRBV28 to TRBJ2-7, with 11 bases matching TRBD2. There are 18 residues in the CDR3. After removal of 2 bases from V and 3 bases from J, the junction contained 12 bases not matched to a gene. Germline CDR1 MDHEN, CDR2 SYDVKM. In DNA form, the CDR3 reads TGTGCCAGCAGTTTACTGGGTCTGGGGACTAGCGGACTCTACGAGCAGTACTTC. This sequence encodes CASSLLGLGTSGLYEQYF.

V usage is TRBV18 and J usage is TRBJ2-7; 9 positions agree with TRBD2. The length of the CDR3 is 15 residues. V shed 2 bases, J shed 1 base, and the junction held 3 bases outside the gene matches. Germline assignment: CDR1 KGHSH and CDR2 LQKENI. CDR3 DNA sequence: TGTGCCAGCTCACCAACTAGCGGGTTTTCCTACGAGCAGTACTTC. As protein: CASSPTSGFSYEQYF. The full variable domain, with the rest looked up from reference TRBV18 and TRBJ2-7, is NAGVMQNPRHLVRRRGQEARLRCSPMKGHSHVYWYRQLPEEGLKFMVYLQKENIIDESGMPKERFSAEFPKEGPSILRIQQVVRGDSAAYFCASSPTSGFSYEQYFGPGTRLTVT.

This clone was picked up a small number of times. The V and J genes are TRBV7-9 and TRBJ1-4; 7 nucleotides line up with TRBD1. Germline V gives CDR1 SEHNR, CDR2 FQNEAQ (reference sequence). This CDR3 is built from 14 residues. V lost 6 bases, J lost 4 bases, and 5 bases stayed unmatched. CDR3 coding DNA: TGTGCCAGCAGGATGACAGGGCGTAATGAAAAACTGTTTTTT. This gives the protein CASRMTGRNEKLFF.

The gene calls are TRBV4-1 and TRBJ2-3, with TRBD2 matching over 8 bases. The V gene's germline CDR1 is MGHRA and CDR2 YSYEKL. Trimming at V came to 2 bases and at J to 1 base, leaving 8 bases not matched to a gene. This CDR3 region has 17 residues. The CDR3 DNA reads TGCGCCAGCAGCCAACTAGGGGAACTAGCGGGCACAGATACGCAGTATTTT. Translated: CASSQLGELAGTDTQYF.

The V call is TRBV7-6, the J call TRBJ2-7, with TRBD1 identical over 9 bases. The junction had 10 bases not matched to a gene; V was cut back by 8 bases and J by 5 bases. CDR1 SGHVS and CDR2 FNYEAQ come from the germline V gene. The CDR3 is made up of 14 amino acids. CDR3 coding DNA: TGTGCCAGCGCCCGGGGGACAGGGCCCCACGAGCAGTACTTC. Translating it yields CASARGTGPHEQYF. Drawing the rest from reference TRBV7-6 and TRBJ2-7, the complete variable domain is GAGVSQSPRYKVTKRGQDVALRCDPISGHVSLYWYRQALGQGPEFLTYFNYEAQQDKSGLPNDRFSAERPEGSISTLTIQRTEQRDSAMYRCASARGTGPHEQYFGPGTRLTVT.

The chain carries TRBV28 and TRBJ1-5; a weak D match, TRBD1 (6 bases). CDR1 MDHEN and CDR2 SYDVKM come from the germline V gene. The CDR3 length is 15 residues. Trimming pared 2 bases from V and 6 bases from J, leaving 14 bases between. CDR3 protein: CASSLGGNSGQPQHF. The CDR3 DNA reads TGTGCCAGCAGTTTAGGGGGCAACTCAGGTCAGCCCCAGCATTTT.

The J gene is TRBJ1-5, the V gene TRBV2; D is unresolved. Trimming left V 8 bases short and J 6 bases short, with 17 bases between. The germline CDR1 and CDR2 sequences are SNHLY and FYNNEI. This CDR3 region has 14 residues. CDR3 amino acids: CASEGRGTGQPQHF. DNA of the CDR3: TGTGCCAGCGAAGGTCGGGGAACGGGTCAGCCCCAGCATTTT.

The chain is built from TRBV6-4 and TRBJ2-3; D gene uncertain. CDR1 MRHNA and CDR2 SNTAGT come from the germline V gene. The CDR3 extends over 17 amino acids. The V end lost 6 bases, the J end lost 0 bases, and 19 bases lay between the germline ends. This CDR3 reads CASSAQSFGTSTDTQYF. CDR3 DNA sequence: TGTGCCAGCAGCGCCCAATCTTTCGGTACTAGCACAGATACGCAGTATTTT.

The chain uses TRBV25-1 and TRBJ1-2; D gene ambiguous. From germline, CDR1 is MGHDK and CDR2 SYGVNS. CDR3 length equals 13 residues. The germline V and J ends were trimmed by 1 base and 6 bases, with 9 bases remaining between them. The CDR3 loop is CASSEWSEHGYTF. DNA for the CDR3: TGTGCCAGCAGTGAATGGTCAGAACATGGCTACACCTTC.

The CDR3 loop is CASSPEAAGANVLTF. CDR3 nucleotides: TGTGCCAGCTCACCAGAGGCGGCTGGGGCCAACGTCCTGACTTTC. This chain joins TRBV18 and TRBJ2-6; D remains unclear. Between the trimmed V and J ends, which lost 2 bases and 2 bases, there was a span of 7 bases. Germline assignment: CDR1 KGHSH and CDR2 LQKENI. The CDR3 is 15 residues long.

This clone was recorded only once. The chain has TRBV11-1 and TRBJ2-2; 11 bases map to TRBD1. Germline loops: CDR1 SGHAT, CDR2 FQDESV (reference sequence). This CDR3 is 18 amino acids long. Unmatched junction bases numbered 13, after V lost 4 bases and J lost 6 bases. As DNA, the CDR3 is TGTGCCAGCAGCTACCCTCGAGGACAGGGGGCGCAGGCCGGGGAGCTGTTTTTT. It specifies CASSYPRGQGAQAGELFF.

Note on this clone: The same CDR3 arises from other DNA sequences in this sample as well. The chain couples TRBV9 to TRBJ1-1; no reliable D call. This CDR3 is 13 amino acids long. V dropped 5 bases and J dropped 4 bases, with 12 bases sitting between them. Germline CDR1 reads SGDLS; CDR2 reads YYNGEE. The CDR3 coding sequence is TGTGCCAGCAGTGTCGGAGCCGGCACTGAAGCTTTCTTT. Encoded protein: CASSVGAGTEAFF.

The CDR3 nucleotides read TGTGCCAGCAGAACGACCGGACTAACAGATACGCAGTATTTT. This sequence encodes CASRTTGLTDTQYF. The genes are TRBV2 and TRBJ2-3; D is perhaps TRBD2 (6 bases). This CDR3 has 14 amino acids. Trimming removed 6 bases at V and 3 bases at J, with 13 bases between. CDR1 and CDR2 (germline): SNHLY, FYNNEI.

This clone has a single count. V and J are TRBV10-3 and TRBJ2-7; 8 positions agree with TRBD1. The CDR3 contains 16 residues. Losses at the gene ends were 4 bases for V and 0 bases for J; bases not matched to a gene: 8. Germline V gene lookup returns CDR1 ENHRY and CDR2 SYGVKD. The CDR3: CAISVHGTGSSYEQYF. The CDR3 DNA reads TGTGCCATCAGTGTCCACGGGACAGGCAGCTCCTACGAGCAGTACTTC.

The chain is built from TRBV6-5 and TRBJ2-7, with D hard to call. The ends were cut back, 0 bases at V and 6 bases at J, with 12 bases in the middle. Germline CDR1 is MNHEY and CDR2 is SVGAGI. The length of the CDR3 is 14 residues. The CDR3 region has the DNA TGTGCCAGCAGTTACTCCCTAAAGTTCACCGAGCAGTACTTC. Residues: CASSYSLKFTEQYF.

The rearrangement joins TRBV27 to TRBJ2-1; 8 nucleotides agree with TRBD2. The germline CDR1 and CDR2 sequences are MNHEY and SMNVEV (reference sequence). The CDR3 has 13 amino acids. Germline trimming cut 9 bases from V and 8 bases from J; bases unmatched to any gene: 9. The CDR3 DNA sequence: TGTGCCAGTATTACACGGGGGGGGTATGAGCAGTTCTTC. It specifies CASITRGGYEQFF.

The chain joins TRBV30 to TRBJ2-5; 7 bases are shared with TRBD2. The CDR3 spans 12 residues. The V segment lost 4 bases and the J segment 4 bases; nucleotides outside the gene matches: 3. Germline CDR1 and CDR2: GTSNPN and SVGIG (reference sequence). In nucleotides, the CDR3 is TGTGCCTGGAAGGCTAGCGGAGAGACCCAGTACTTC. Protein sequence: CAWKASGETQYF.

CDR3 amino acids: CASSVVETDTQYF. The CDR3 DNA reads TGTGCCAGCAGCGTAGTGGAGACAGATACGCAGTATTTT. The chain recombines TRBV9 with TRBJ2-3, with D hard to call. Trimming took off 0 bases at V and 3 bases at J, with 5 bases between the two ends. The CDR3 is 13 residues long. Germline V CDR1 and CDR2: SGDLS, YYNGEE.

The chain couples TRBV9 to TRBJ2-7; 8 bases line up with TRBD2. The CDR3 has 18 amino acids. V lost 5 bases and J lost 0; bases outside the gene matches: 16. Per the germline V gene, CDR1 is SGDLS and CDR2 is YYNGEE. CDR3 loop: CASSDPSSAGVSSYEQYF. CDR3 sequence (DNA): TGTGCCAGCAGTGACCCATCATCAGCGGGGGTAAGCTCCTACGAGCAGTACTTC.